The sequence of this TCR beta chain was determined in a study of regulatory and conventional T cells in RAG deficiency. The method was immunoSEQ multiplex PCR; TCRdb's version includes in-frame clones alone and lacks a portion of them. The data show approximately 48,000 clones, with about 87% seen just once and roughly 0.5% held by the top ten. A word on this clone: Its specificity is unknown.

Germline-derived CDR1 and CDR2 are LNHDA and SQIVND (reference sequence). The CDR3 spans 15 residues. The V end was cut by 3 bases, the J end by 0 bases, with 12 bases between. Study-level points and caveats: Other subsets showed approximately 10-fold reductions, but Treg unique TCR beta sequences fell about 92-fold in these patients. Shannon entropy fell and Simpson indices rose in RAG-deficient patients.

Blood CD4+ CD25-low CD127-high conventional T cells supplied the genomic DNA template. This same sample was also taken into another study, of regulatory T cells. This second report adds: Amplification used 52 TRBV primers and 13 TRBJ primers.

The receptor was isolated from a human donor in good health. This rearrangement joins TRBV19 to TRBJ2-7, with a possible D match to TRBD2 (6 bases). The source material was CD4+ effector T cells sorted from blood. This CDR3 reads CASSISGTSSYEQYF. CDR3 DNA sequence: TGTGCCAGTAGTATTAGTGGGACTTCCTCCTACGAGCAGTACTTC.